The sequence of this T cell receptor (beta chain) was determined in a study of regulatory T cells in long-lasting Graves disease. Both iRepertoire HTBI primers and Arm-PCR of CDR3 regions were used to build the TCR beta libraries. TCRdb reprocessed the multiplex PCR reads via MiXCR and lists one record per CDR3 protein. The data hold 500,000 to 700,000 distinct CDR3 sequences, with 25% to 35% observed a single time. Stated time point: persistent/refractory GD, antithyroid drugs over 5 years with positive TRAb. TCR sequences were obtained from RNA taken from PBMCs. In Xi'an, China, an endocrinology department was the source of patients. This clonotype was detected a few times. Its matching antigen is unknown. V lost 6 bases, J lost 2 bases, and 13 bases lay in between. CDR3 length: 14 residues. Germline-derived CDR1 and CDR2 are LNHDA and SQIVND (reference sequence). Study findings and constraints: Patients with persistent disease showed a bias toward TRBV28, TRBJ1-2 and TRBJ2-5.

This TCR came from a female donor with Graves disease. The V and J genes are TRBV19 and TRBJ1-1; D may be TRBD1 (5 bases). Material: peripheral blood mononuclear cells (PBMCs), obtained when the disease was refractory, from a patient treated with antithyroid drugs. For the CDR3, the DNA is TGTGCCAGTAGGACAGACAGAGCCAACACTGAAGCTTTCTTT. Translating it yields CASRTDRANTEAFF. Using reference TRBV19 and TRBJ1-1 for the parts outside the CDR3, the full variable domain is DGGITQSPKYLFRKEGQNVTLSCEQNLNHDAMYWYRQDPGQGLRLIYYSQIVNDFQKGDIAEGYSVSREKKESFPLTVTSAQKNPTAFYLCASRTDRANTEAFFGQGTRLTVV.